The clone carrying this T cell receptor (beta chain) appeared a few times. Its specificity is not known. Using its own MiXCR run on the RACE reads, TCRdb lists one record per CDR3 protein. In the table there are tens of thousands of distinct CDR3 sequences, roughly 9.7% of which are singletons. The sample's time point: pre-sensitization, week 0. Treatment of the sample: therapeutic diphenylcyclopropenone sensitization with weekly scalp DPC. This entry is derived from a study of human T cells and chemical hapten exposure. Study-level information: Across its 20 to 30 weeks, the study gave patients weekly diphenylcyclopropenone doses to the scalp. General observations from the study: Large CDR3 similarity clusters arose significantly more often from expanded TCRs than from controls. More PT1 expanded TCRs went with higher patch test scores.

This CDR3 contains 13 residues. CDR1 SQVTM and CDR2 ANQGSEA come from the germline V gene. After removal of 6 bases from V and 5 bases from J, the junction contained 4 bases not matched to a gene. This TCR was sampled from a woman aged 45-60 years with alopecia areata. Some clones in this sample may be carry-over from other donors' samples. V usage is TRBV29-1 and J usage is TRBJ2-1; 10 bases match TRBD2. The input for sequencing was whole blood, taken in connection with sensitization to the hapten diphenylcyclopropenone (DPC). Written as DNA, the CDR3 is TGCAGCGTACTACTAGCGGGAAACAATGAGCAGTTCTTC. Protein: CSVLLAGNNEQFF.